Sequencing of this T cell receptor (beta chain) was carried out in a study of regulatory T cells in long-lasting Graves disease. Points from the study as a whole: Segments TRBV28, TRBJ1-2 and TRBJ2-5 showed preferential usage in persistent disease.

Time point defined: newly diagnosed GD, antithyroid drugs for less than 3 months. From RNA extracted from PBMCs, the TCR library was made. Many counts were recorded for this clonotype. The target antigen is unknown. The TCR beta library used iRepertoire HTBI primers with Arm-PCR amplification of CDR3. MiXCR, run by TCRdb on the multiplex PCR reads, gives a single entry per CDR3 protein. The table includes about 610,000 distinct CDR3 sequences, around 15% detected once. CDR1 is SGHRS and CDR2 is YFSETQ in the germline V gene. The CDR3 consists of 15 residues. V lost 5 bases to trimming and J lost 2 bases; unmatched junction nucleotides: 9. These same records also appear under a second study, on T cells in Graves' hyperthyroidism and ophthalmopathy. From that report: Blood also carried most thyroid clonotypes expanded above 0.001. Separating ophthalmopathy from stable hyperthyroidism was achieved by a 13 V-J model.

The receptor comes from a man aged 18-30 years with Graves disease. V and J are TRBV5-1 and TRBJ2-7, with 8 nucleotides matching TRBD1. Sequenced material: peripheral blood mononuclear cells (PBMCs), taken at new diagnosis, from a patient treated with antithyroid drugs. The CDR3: CASSSDRGSTYEQYF. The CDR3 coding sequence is TGCGCCAGCAGTTCCGACAGGGGCTCGACCTACGAGCAGTACTTC.